The 18 T cell receptor beta chains below come from one sample, sequenced in a study of shared T cell receptors in the human thymus. Some clones are missing from TCRdb's copy, which holds only in-frame ones; the method was immunoSEQ multiplex PCR. This sample carries about 660,000 clones, 70% to 90% of them seen once, and the ten largest clones take over 0.008%. The data also belong to a second study, concerning human thymus T cells.

The sample was thymocytes. Every receptor here comes from a boy younger than two with a congenital heart defect.

The J gene is TRBJ2-6, the V gene TRBV9; 8 nucleotides match TRBD1. Trimming removed 6 bases from V and 0 bases from J; junction bases left unmatched: 11. The CDR3 is made up of 18 amino acids. Germline V lookup: CDR1 SGDLS, CDR2 YYNGEE. CDR3 DNA sequence: TGTGCCAGCAAGTTGCGGCAGGGGGCGTTCTCTGGGGCCAACGTCCTGACTTTC. Protein: CASKLRQGAFSGANVLTF.

The chain links TRBV11-2 to TRBJ2-1, with 10 bases lining up with TRBD2. This CDR3 has 17 amino acids. V lost 5 bases and J lost 8; bases outside the gene matches: 15. Per germline, CDR1 SGHAT and CDR2 FQNNGV. In DNA form, the CDR3 reads TGTGCCAGCAGCCTTGCGAGAGCGGGAGGGCCTCGGGATGAGCAGTTCTTC. Translating gives CASSLARAGGPRDEQFF.

Only one count was recorded for this clone. The chain combines TRBV29-1 with TRBJ2-1; 8 nucleotides agree with TRBD2. From germline, CDR1 is SQVTM and CDR2 ANQGSEA. The V segment lost 3 bases and the J segment 8 bases; nucleotides outside the gene matches: 9. The CDR3 is 14 amino acids. CDR3 DNA: TGCAGCGTTGATTCGGAGCGGGAGTGGTATGAGCAGTTCTTC. Encoded protein: CSVDSEREWYEQFF.

The chain has TRBV25-1 and TRBJ2-1, with D possibly being TRBD2 (6 bases). This CDR3 is built from 13 residues. Deletions cut 6 bases from V and 5 bases from J, with 11 bases between. The germline CDR1 and CDR2 sequences are MGHDK and SYGVNS. For the CDR3, the DNA is TGTGCCAGCAGAGGGACTGGGGACAATGAGCAGTTCTTC. Encoded protein: CASRGTGDNEQFF.

The gene calls are TRBV29-1 and TRBJ1-2; TRBD1 might be the D (5 bases). The V gene lost 7 bases and the J gene lost 4 bases, with 19 bases spanning the gap. Per the germline V gene, CDR1 is SQVTM and CDR2 is ANQGSEA. The CDR3 extends over 14 amino acids. CDR3 sequence (DNA): TGCAGCGCCCGAGCGGCTGGGGGACTCTATGGCTACACCTTC. Amino acid sequence: CSARAAGGLYGYTF.

This clone was observed a single time. This chain joins TRBV28 and TRBJ2-7, with 9 bases that match TRBD1. Germline CDR1 and CDR2: MDHEN and SYDVKM. The CDR3 spans 15 residues. The ends lost 4 bases at V and 3 bases at J; junction bases unmatched: 7. The DNA of the CDR3 is TGTGCCAGCAGTTCGCGGGACAGGGTTTTCTACGAGCAGTACTTC. This encodes CASSSRDRVFYEQYF.

This chain joins TRBV12-5 and TRBJ2-4; 9 bases line up with TRBD1. This CDR3 has 16 amino acids. V was clipped by 5 bases and J by 0 bases; unmatched bases: 5. The germline V gene has CDR1 LGHNT and CDR2 FRNRAP. The DNA of the CDR3 is TGTGCTAGTGGTACCTACAGGGGGCAAGCCAAAAACATTCAGTACTTC. Translated, it gives CASGTYRGQAKNIQYF.

J is TRBJ2-5 and V is TRBV25-1; weak D call: TRBD2 (6 bases). Germline lookup yields CDR1 MGHDK and CDR2 SYGVNS. The CDR3 consists of 16 residues. V shed 2 bases and J shed 3 bases, with 16 bases lying between them. CDR3 residues: CASSEVRGGRKETQYF. CDR3 nucleotide sequence: TGTGCCAGCAGTGAAGTACGTGGTGGGAGGAAAGAGACCCAGTACTTC.

This clone came up once. The CDR3 DNA follows: TGTGCCAGCTCACCAGGGCATGGAAGCAATCAGCCCCAGCATTTT. This gives the protein CASSPGHGSNQPQHF. V and J are TRBV18 and TRBJ1-5, with unresolved D. Germline V gene lookup returns CDR1 KGHSH and CDR2 LQKENI. The ends were cut back, 2 bases at V and 1 base at J, with 9 bases in the middle. The CDR3 sequence is 15 residues long.

The chain uses TRBV19 and TRBJ2-2; unclear D gene. This CDR3 is 15 amino acids long. The germline V and J ends were trimmed by 1 base and 1 base, with 7 bases remaining between them. Germline V gene sequence: CDR1 LNHDA, CDR2 SQIVND (reference sequence). CDR3 amino acids: CASSIGIGNTGELFF. The CDR3 bases are TGTGCCAGTAGTATAGGAATCGGGAACACCGGGGAGCTGTTTTTT.

The CDR3 region is CASSPSDRTNTGELFF. CDR3 bases: TGTGCCAGCAGCCCGTCGGACAGGACGAACACCGGGGAGCTGTTTTTT. The gene calls are TRBV5-6 and TRBJ2-2, with 7 bases aligning to TRBD1. The CDR3 is 16 residues long. V shed 4 bases, J shed 0 bases, and the junction held 6 bases outside the gene matches. Germline V gene data show CDR1 as SGHDT and CDR2 as YYEEEE.

The chain combines TRBV18 with TRBJ1-2, with 12 positions matching TRBD1. Germline V gene data show CDR1 as KGHSH and CDR2 as LQKENI. CDR3 length equals 15 residues. V gave up 3 bases and J gave up 3 bases; unmatched junction bases: 2. CDR3 sequence (DNA): TGTGCCAGCTCACCGGGGACAGGGGGCCACTATGGCTACACCTTC. Protein: CASSPGTGGHYGYTF.

V is TRBV27 and J is TRBJ2-1, with D possibly TRBD2 on 5 matching bases. CDR3 size: 11 residues. CDR1 is MNHEY and CDR2 is SMNVEV in the germline V gene (reference sequence). V lost 2 bases, J lost 14 bases, and 10 bases lay in between. The CDR3 here is CASSLEGLEFF. The CDR3 nucleotides are TGTGCCAGCAGTTTAGAAGGACTTGAGTTCTTC.

This chain uses TRBV27 with TRBJ2-4, with D possibly being TRBD2 (7 bases). Trimming took 4 bases from V and 1 from J, leaving 17 bases between them. Germline CDR1 reads MNHEY; CDR2 reads SMNVEV (reference sequence). The CDR3 is 17 amino acids. CDR3 in DNA: TGTGCCAGCAGTTCAGACGAACAGGGAGGGGCCAAAAACATTCAGTACTTC. Its translation is CASSSDEQGGAKNIQYF.

V and J are TRBV15 and TRBJ2-7; D not resolved. The CDR3 loop spans 16 amino acids. Germline V lookup: CDR1 LNHNV, CDR2 YYDKDF (reference sequence). Trimming took 5 bases from V and 0 from J, leaving 17 bases between them. In nucleotides, the CDR3 is TGTGCCACCAGCGGGTCCCGGGTTCTGAACTCCTACGAGCAGTACTTC. This translates into CATSGSRVLNSYEQYF.

This chain links TRBV12-5 with TRBJ2-5; 7 bases align to TRBD1. Germline values: CDR1 LGHNT, CDR2 FRNRAP. J lost 5 bases, V lost 7 bases, and 10 bases had no gene match. The CDR3 is 14 amino acids. CDR3 loop: CASAGTVVNETQYF. CDR3 DNA sequence: TGTGCTAGTGCTGGGACAGTAGTTAATGAGACCCAGTACTTC.

The V call is TRBV10-3, the J call TRBJ2-1; 9 positions agree with TRBD1. CDR3 length: 14 residues. J gave up 6 bases and V 6 bases, and 6 bases lay outside the gene matches. Germline CDR1 reads ENHRY; CDR2 reads SYGVKD. The DNA of the CDR3 is TGTGCCATCAGAAGGGGACAGGGTCCCAATGAGCAGTTCTTC. The encoded protein is CAIRRGQGPNEQFF.

This chain uses TRBV27 with TRBJ2-1, with TRBD2 identical over 9 bases. This CDR3 has 16 residues. Germline CDR1 MNHEY, CDR2 SMNVEV (reference sequence). J lost 8 bases, V lost 7 bases, and 15 bases had no gene match. The DNA for the CDR3 is TGTGCCAGCAACCCCGGTGGGACTAGCCCCTCCCATGAGCAGTTCTTC. This codes for CASNPGGTSPSHEQFF.